This record concerns one TCR beta chain sequence. The target antigen is unknown. This sample was taken from a study of T cell responses to AZD1222 COVID-19 vaccine. General study findings and limits: Increased Spike-specific TCR breadth and depth were observed after two AZD1222 doses. All repertoire sampling was performed exclusively after the peak T cell response.

Here immunoSEQ multiplex PCR was the method, and the copy in TCRdb shows in-frame clones only, minus some. The table lists roughly 180,000 clones, about nine tenths of them singletons. CDR1 is KGHSH, CDR2 LQKENI, per germline. The CDR3 is made up of 12 amino acids. Trimming took off 5 bases at V and 6 bases at J, with 10 bases between the two ends. This material consisted of peripheral blood, taken 28 days after the second AZD1222 dose. The chain joins TRBV18 to TRBJ1-2; D unresolved. This sequence originates from an adult who received the AZD1222 COVID-19 vaccine. The CDR3 bases are TGTGCCAGCTCAAAACGGACGGATGGCTACACCTTC. Translated: CASSKRTDGYTF.